This T cell receptor beta chain derives from a study of response to subunit inactivated influenza vaccine (dated by TCRdb to 2017 to 2018). About the investigation overall: Deep quantitative profiling of the T cell receptor repertoire was used in the study to follow responses to a trivalent subunit inactivated influenza vaccine. On the study overall, not on this receptor specifically: The authors suggested that each seasonal influenza vaccination may recruit only a limited number of new T cells.

Details on this clonotype: The specificity of this receptor is unknown. The input lacks base qualities; no much larger clone sits a single base away.

Libraries were made using RT-PCR. The sample was run on an Illumina HiSeq 2500. The public sequencing data were trimmed at Q25 with fastp and processed into clonotypes with MiXCR by TCRdb, which kept only in-frame beta chains. Rows merge per CDR3 protein into single entries with the most common DNA and genes. This sample comprises 800,000 or so distinct CDR3 sequences, about 20% of them detected only once. Together, the top ten hold about 9.4% of the sample. Relative to germline, V is missing 4 bases and J is missing 3 bases, with 6 bases of the junction outside any gene match. Based on the germline V gene, the CDR1 and CDR2 sequences are MNHEY and SVGAGI. Spanning cysteine to phenylalanine, the CDR3 consists of 15 amino acids. This entry keeps only the CDR3 DNA: 45 bases, framed from base 1.

Here the chain combines TRBV6-5 and TRBJ2-7, with 10 bases matching TRBD2. The receptor was isolated from a man aged 45-65 years who received an inactivated influenza vaccine. Donor details come from another sample of the same person, matched by shared clones. The sequencing here drew on PBMCs from blood, taken roughly 5 days after vaccination. The CDR3 sequence is CASSSSGGNIYEQYF. The DNA sequence is as follows: TGTGCCAGCAGTTCTAGCGGGGGAAATATCTACGAGCAGTACTTC.